These 3 T cell receptor beta chains were sequenced from one sample in a study of T cell responses to AZD1222 COVID-19 vaccine (dated by TCRdb to the early 2020s). The library was produced with the immunoSEQ multiplex PCR assay. This is the immuneACCESS table as TCRdb keeps it, with only in-frame sequences that have V and J called. A part of the clones is gone; compared with another copy, unresolved V genes explain less than half, and the rest is unexplained. Present in this sample are some 190,000 clones, approximately 92% of which were seen just once. The ten largest clones take up about 6.9% of the sample. This specimen's time point label, interpreted: baseline before first vaccination. The starting material was peripheral blood, obtained on day 0 of AZD1222 vaccination. These TCRs come from an adult in good health.

In this sample, this clone turned up once. The chain uses TRBV6-1 and TRBJ1-1; D remains ambiguous. V shed 1 base and J shed 0 bases, with 12 bases lying between them. CDR1 MNHNS and CDR2 SASEGT come from the germline V gene. The CDR3 has 16 residues. CDR3 in amino acids: CASSEGTGMLNTEAFF. The CDR3 DNA sequence: TGTGCCAGCAGTGAAGGTACGGGAATGCTGAACACTGAAGCTTTCTTT.

This chain links TRBV27 with TRBJ2-1; 9 bases are shared with TRBD2. This CDR3 region has 15 residues. CDR1 is MNHEY, CDR2 SMNVEV, per germline (reference sequence). J gave up 5 bases and V 3 bases, and 5 bases lay outside the gene matches. For the CDR3, the DNA is TGTGCCAGCAGTTTGGCGGGGGGGATAGACAATGAGCAGTTCTTC. Encoded protein: CASSLAGGIDNEQFF.

Written as DNA, the CDR3 is TGTGCCAGCAGCCCCCAATACGTAGGACTAGCGGACCCGGATGAGCAGTTCTTC. The encoded protein is CASSPQYVGLADPDEQFF. The gene calls are TRBV7-9 and TRBJ2-1; TRBD2 matches 10 bases. Germline loops: CDR1 SEHNR, CDR2 FQNEAQ (reference sequence). The CDR3 runs to 18 residues. With 5 bases clipped from V and 8 bases from J, the junction kept 18 bases outside the gene matches.